This T cell receptor beta chain emerged from a study of CD8+ T cells in alopecia areata. Study as a whole: Twice daily, treated patients received 5 to 10 mg of oral tofacitinib.

This clone came up a few times. What it binds is not known. cDNA prepared by RNA extraction and subsequent reverse transcription served as the template for sequencing. Data came from immunoSEQ multiplex PCR; TCRdb stores just in-frame clones and leaves some out. The table includes roughly 140,000 clones, approximately 51% detected once. CDR1 and CDR2 (germline): ENHRY, SYGVKD. Trimming removed 4 bases from V and 8 bases from J; junction bases left unmatched: 4. The CDR3 is 12 residues long. Overall study findings and caveats: Clonality exceeded that of normal scalp in lesional scalp, most notably in alopecia totalis/universalis. Between patients, shared TCR sequences were less clear than in mice. This was possibly due in part to HLA diversity in the patient population.

Isolation of CD4+ and CD8+ T cells from PBMCs was achieved by sorting. The chain joins TRBV10-3 to TRBJ1-1; 7 bases line up with TRBD1. This sequence originates from a human donor with alopecia areata. Sequencing used CD4+ T cells sorted from blood, obtained at week 0. The CDR3 DNA reads as TGTGCCATCAGTGTCTTACAGGGGGAAGCTTTCTTT. This codes for CAISVLQGEAFF.